Presented here are 31 T cell receptor beta chains from one specimen sequenced in a study of T cell clones after liver transplantation (dated by TCRdb to about 2019). The sample's time point, from its label and the paper: pre-transplant. The method behind the library was the immunoSEQ multiplex PCR assay. As stored in TCRdb, this immuneACCESS dataset retains in-frame rearrangements with V and J assigned. A fraction of the clones does not appear; measured against another copy, unresolved V genes explain less than half of the discrepancy, and the remainder lacks a known reason. The sample table records about 100,000 clones; approximately 78% of these occur just once. Jointly, the top ten make up 0.8% to 1% of the sample. Sequenced here: CD4+ T cells from blood, sampled before liver transplant. These receptors were taken from a human donor who received a liver transplant.

The J gene is TRBJ1-1, the V gene TRBV2; 9 nucleotides agree with TRBD1. The CDR3 is 13 amino acids. Germline values: CDR1 SNHLY, CDR2 FYNNEI. V was pared by 5 bases and J by 5 bases, with 3 bases of the junction left unmatched. For the CDR3, the DNA is TGTGCCAGCAGTCCCGACAGGGGGACTGAAGCTTTCTTT. Amino acid sequence: CASSPDRGTEAFF. Variable domain in full (rest from reference TRBV2 and TRBJ1-1): EPEVTQTPSHQVTQMGQEVILRCVPISNHLYFYWYRQILGQKVEFLVSFYNNEISEKSEIFDDQFSVERPDGSNFTLKIRSTKLEDSAMYFCASSPDRGTEAFFGQGTRLTVV.

V and J are TRBV27 and TRBJ1-5; 7 positions agree with TRBD1. This CDR3 has 14 residues. Germline loops: CDR1 MNHEY, CDR2 SMNVEV (reference sequence). The V gene end was trimmed by 5 bases and the J gene end by 2 bases; junction bases not matched to a gene: 3. The CDR3 spells CASSPGTGNQPQHF. The DNA of the CDR3 is TGTGCCAGCAGTCCTGGGACAGGCAATCAGCCCCAGCATTTT.

The chain combines TRBV6-1 with TRBJ2-1, with D maybe TRBD2 (6 bases). V was cut by 4 bases and J by 5 bases, with 21 bases left in between. Germline assignment: CDR1 MNHNS and CDR2 SASEGT. The CDR3 extends over 17 amino acids. The CDR3 coding sequence is TGTGCCAGCAGTGTAGGACGGGGAGGAGGACCGAACAATGAGCAGTTCTTC. It translates to CASSVGRGGGPNNEQFF.

This clone was seen only once. The chain couples TRBV6-1 to TRBJ1-1; D gene ambiguous. This CDR3 has 15 amino acids. V was trimmed by 2 bases and J by 1 base, leaving 11 bases between them. The germline V gene has CDR1 MNHNS and CDR2 SASEGT. In DNA, the CDR3 is TGTGCCAGCAGTGAAAGAACAGCCTCGAACACTGAAGCTTTCTTT. Translation: CASSERTASNTEAFF.

This sequence joins TRBV5-1 and TRBJ1-4; 7 nucleotides agree with TRBD1. Germline-derived CDR1 and CDR2 are SGHRS and YFSETQ. V shed 2 bases, J shed 5 bases, and the junction held 6 bases outside the gene matches. The CDR3 is 15 residues long. CDR3 nucleotide sequence: TGCGCCAGCAGCTTTTCCGGGACAGCGAATGAAAAACTGTTTTTT. Its protein is CASSFSGTANEKLFF.

A note on this clone: One end of the junction is discordant with germline, which a read error may explain. The chain combines TRBV5-5 with TRBJ2-1, with 8 bases that match TRBD1. Germline CDR1 and CDR2: SGHKS and YYEKEE (reference sequence). CDR3 length equals 16 residues. The CDR3 reads CASSGGQGWGHNDQFF. CDR3 DNA sequence: TGTGCCAGCAGCGGTGGACAGGGTTGGGGACACAATGATCAGTTCTTC.

J is TRBJ1-3 and V is TRBV13; TRBD1 might be the D (5 bases). V dropped 4 bases and J dropped 3 bases, with 10 bases sitting between them. The CDR3 totals 14 residues. The V gene's germline CDR1 is PRHDT and CDR2 FYEKMQ (reference sequence). The CDR3: CASSYGTVGNTIYF. The CDR3 bases are TGTGCCAGCAGCTACGGGACTGTTGGAAACACCATATATTTT.

Here the CDR3 DNA reads TGTGCCAGCAGACTCCAGGACTCACGGAGGATGGTCTACACCTTC. The encoded protein is CASRLQDSRRMVYTF. The chain links TRBV28 to TRBJ1-2, with no clear D. CDR3 length: 15 residues. V lost 6 bases, J lost 10 bases, and 24 bases lay in between. CDR1 is MDHEN, CDR2 SYDVKM, per germline.

The V and J genes are TRBV5-1 and TRBJ2-7, with 8 bases fitting TRBD2. The CDR3 is 14 residues long. Germline V gives CDR1 SGHRS, CDR2 YFSETQ. The trim removed 3 bases at V and 3 bases at J, leaving 5 bases unmatched. The CDR3 DNA follows: TGCGCCAGCAGCTGGGGTGGGACTAGCTACGAGCAGTACTTC. Translation: CASSWGGTSYEQYF. Supplemented by reference TRBV5-1 and TRBJ2-7, the full variable domain reads KAGVTQTPRYLIKTRGQQVTLSCSPISGHRSVSWYQQTPGQGLQFLFEYFSETQRNKGNFPGRFSGRQFSNSRSEMNVSTLELGDSALYLCASSWGGTSYEQYFGPGTRLTVT.

The V call is TRBV11-2, the J call TRBJ2-1, with unresolved D. CDR3 length: 15 residues. V was cut by 5 bases and J by 10 bases, with 21 bases left in between. Germline loops: CDR1 SGHAT, CDR2 FQNNGV. The CDR3 region is CASSPEKSSRGEQFF. The CDR3 bases are TGTGCCAGCAGCCCAGAAAAGAGCAGCCGCGGCGAGCAGTTCTTC. Full variable domain (remainder filled in from reference TRBV11-2 and TRBJ2-1): EAGVAQSPRYKIIEKRQSVAFWCNPISGHATLYWYQQILGQGPKLLIQFQNNGVVDDSQLPKDRFSAERLKGVDSTLKIQPAKLEDSAVYLCASSPEKSSRGEQFFGPGTRLTVL.

This clone was counted once. This chain uses TRBV5-6 with TRBJ1-6; D possibly corresponds to TRBD1 (6 bases). The V end was cut by 6 bases, the J end by 5 bases, with 15 bases between. This CDR3 is built from 15 residues. Per germline, CDR1 SGHDT and CDR2 YYEEEE. Here the CDR3 reads CASTMGGLDNSPLHF. The CDR3 DNA reads TGTGCCAGCACCATGGGGGGGCTAGATAATTCACCCCTCCACTTT.

The rearrangement links TRBV6-6 to TRBJ2-2; 11 positions agree with TRBD2. This CDR3 comprises 16 residues. J lost 7 bases, V lost 6 bases, and 10 bases had no gene match. CDR1 and CDR2 (germline): MNHNY, SVGAGI (reference sequence). The CDR3 sequence: CASSITSGGANGELFF. For the CDR3, the DNA is TGTGCCAGCAGCATAACTAGCGGGGGTGCGAACGGGGAGCTGTTTTTT.

In this sample, this clone turned up a few times. The chain has TRBV4-3 and TRBJ1-1; no clear D. Trimming removed 0 bases from V and 0 bases from J, with 5 bases in between. The CDR3 covers 14 residues. Germline CDR1 is LGHNA and CDR2 is YSLEER. The CDR3 DNA reads as TGCGCCAGCAGCCAAGAGGGCCTGAACACTGAAGCTTTCTTT. Amino acid sequence: CASSQEGLNTEAFF.

V usage is TRBV29-1 and J usage is TRBJ1-1; D not certain. This CDR3 is 15 amino acids long. V gave up 6 bases and J gave up 2 bases, with 19 bases separating them. Germline V gives CDR1 SQVTM, CDR2 ANQGSEA. CDR3 in amino acids: CSVPVGGQPNTEAFF. CDR3 nucleotides: TGCAGCGTCCCCGTGGGAGGCCAGCCAAACACTGAAGCTTTCTTT.

The chain combines TRBV19 with TRBJ2-5; D is ambiguous. V lost 7 bases and J lost 1, with 10 bases in between. This CDR3 region has 13 residues. Germline V gene data show CDR1 as LNHDA and CDR2 as SQIVND (reference sequence). This chain's CDR3 is CASKKGAQETQYF. The CDR3 DNA sequence: TGTGCCAGTAAAAAGGGTGCCCAAGAGACCCAGTACTTC.

Notes on this clone: A junction boundary mismatches the germline segment, possibly from a read error. The CDR3, as DNA: TGTGCCAGCAGCTTGTCGGGGAGACGTGAAAAACTATTTTTT. Protein product: CASSLSGRREKLFF. The chain is built from TRBV11-1 and TRBJ1-4; no firm D call. The CDR3 spans 14 residues. Per the germline V gene, CDR1 is SGHAT and CDR2 is FQDESV (reference sequence).

This chain joins TRBV4-1 and TRBJ1-2; D is unresolved. The V and J ends lost 0 bases and 0 bases respectively, with 11 bases between them. Germline lookup yields CDR1 MGHRA and CDR2 YSYEKL. The CDR3 sequence is 16 residues long. The CDR3 is CASSQEATNTNYGYTF. In DNA, the CDR3 is TGCGCCAGCAGCCAAGAAGCGACAAACACTAACTATGGCTACACCTTC.

V and J are TRBV6-5 and TRBJ1-4; D call uncertain. From germline, CDR1 is MNHEY and CDR2 SVGAGI. CDR3 length equals 14 residues. Trimming left V 6 bases short and J 2 bases short, with 10 bases between. The DNA of the CDR3 is TGTGCCAGCAGCCCTTACGGGACTAATGAAAAACTGTTTTTT. Translation gives CASSPYGTNEKLFF.

The chain links TRBV6-6 to TRBJ2-1; D is possibly TRBD2 (6 bases). Trimming left V 8 bases short and J 9 bases short, with 20 bases between. Germline loops: CDR1 MNHNY, CDR2 SVGAGI (reference sequence). The CDR3 has 14 residues. Here the CDR3 DNA reads TGTGCCAGCCGTTTTAGCGGCAACCAACCTGAGCAGTTCTTC. This gives the protein CASRFSGNQPEQFF.

The gene calls are TRBV27 and TRBJ2-3; 7 nucleotides match TRBD1. The trim removed 5 bases at V and 10 bases at J, leaving 9 bases unmatched. This CDR3 is built from 13 residues. Germline lookup yields CDR1 MNHEY and CDR2 SMNVEV (reference sequence). CDR3 region: CASSQTQGKAQYF. CDR3 DNA: TGTGCCAGCAGTCAAACACAGGGGAAGGCGCAGTATTTT.

The genes are TRBV4-3 and TRBJ2-1; 10 nucleotides match TRBD1. CDR1 is LGHNA and CDR2 is YSLEER in the germline V gene. The CDR3 has 18 amino acids. Trimming at V came to 0 bases and at J to 7 bases, leaving 12 bases not matched to a gene. In nucleotides, the CDR3 is TGCGCCAGCAGCCAAGAAAGGCCCGGGACAGGGGATCGGAATGAGCAGTTCTTC. Protein sequence: CASSQERPGTGDRNEQFF.

The V gene is TRBV5-3, the J gene TRBJ2-7; D call uncertain. TRBV5-3 is treated as an ORF (open reading frame) with a function not yet certain. This CDR3 spans 14 amino acids. The V end was cut by 5 bases, the J end by 2 bases, with 14 bases between. This chain's CDR3 is CARRPLEITYEQYF. CDR3 coding DNA: TGTGCCAGAAGGCCCCTGGAAATCACCTACGAGCAGTACTTC.

The chain combines TRBV30 with TRBJ1-6; 11 bases agree with TRBD1. V lost 8 bases, J lost 10 bases, and 4 bases stayed unmatched. This CDR3 is built from 12 residues. CDR1 and CDR2 (germline): GTSNPN, SVGIG (reference sequence). The CDR3, as DNA: TGTGCCGGGGACAGGGGGAGCTCACCCCTCCACTTT. This sequence encodes CAGDRGSSPLHF.

This clone has a handful of counts. This chain joins TRBV14 and TRBJ2-2, with D unclear. The V gene lost 3 bases and the J gene lost 0 bases, with 8 bases spanning the gap. CDR1 is SGHDN, CDR2 FVKESK, per germline. The CDR3 loop spans 15 amino acids. CDR3 nucleotide sequence: TGTGCCAGCAGCCACCTTGTATCGAACACCGGGGAGCTGTTTTTT. Protein: CASSHLVSNTGELFF.

The rearrangement joins TRBV2 to TRBJ1-4; 9 bases are a match to TRBD1. This CDR3 spans 14 amino acids. J was trimmed by 7 bases and V by 6 bases; bases with no gene match: 6. CDR1 is SNHLY, CDR2 FYNNEI, per germline. CDR3 protein: CASSPRQGGEKLFF. Here the CDR3 DNA reads TGTGCCAGCAGCCCCAGACAGGGGGGTGAAAAACTGTTTTTT.

This chain links TRBV7-8 with TRBJ1-1; no definite D call. CDR1 and CDR2 from the germline V gene are SGHVS and FQNEAQ. This CDR3 is 13 amino acids long. Trimming shortened V by 2 bases and J by 8 bases, and 12 bases separated the two germline ends. The CDR3 reads CASSLYSSQEAFF. In DNA, the CDR3 is TGTGCCAGCAGCTTATATTCCAGTCAAGAAGCTTTCTTT.

The table lists this clone with a few counts. This sequence joins TRBV7-9 and TRBJ2-1; 15 bases line up with TRBD2. This CDR3 is 19 amino acids long. Germline V gives CDR1 SEHNR, CDR2 FQNEAQ (reference sequence). After removal of 5 bases from V and 2 bases from J, the junction contained 10 bases not matched to a gene. The CDR3 DNA follows: TGTGCCAGCAGCGCCCCGGGACTAGCGGGAGGAGAGGCCTACAATGAGCAGTTCTTC. This sequence encodes CASSAPGLAGGEAYNEQFF.

The rearrangement joins TRBV15 to TRBJ2-2, with 9 bases that match TRBD1. The germline V gene encodes CDR1 LNHNV and CDR2 YYDKDF (reference sequence). This CDR3 comprises 15 residues. V was pared by 11 bases and J by 7 bases, with 14 bases of the junction left unmatched. In DNA form, the CDR3 reads TGTGCCGCCAAAGAACAGGGGGCGGTGGTCGGGGAGCTGTTTTTT. This sequence encodes CAAKEQGAVVGELFF. Full variable domain (remainder filled in from reference TRBV15 and TRBJ2-2): DAMVIQNPRYQVTQFGKPVTLSCSQTLNHNVMYWYQQKSSQAPKLLFHYYDKDFNNEADTPDNFQSRRPNTSFCFLDIRSPGLGDTAMYLCAAKEQGAVVGELFFGEGSRLTVL.

The chain is built from TRBV29-1 and TRBJ1-2; weak D call: TRBD1 (5 bases). Germline V gene lookup returns CDR1 SQVTM and CDR2 ANQGSEA. The CDR3 runs 13 residues. V was trimmed by 4 bases and J by 8 bases, leaving 17 bases between them. The CDR3 DNA sequence: TGCAGCGTTGGTGCAGGGAGTAGAAGGGGCTACACCTTC. Amino acids: CSVGAGSRRGYTF. The entire variable domain, with the rest obtained from reference TRBV29-1 and TRBJ1-2, is as follows: SAVISQKPSRDICQRGTSLTIQCQVDSQVTMMFWYRQQPGQSLTLIATANQGSEATYESGFVIDKFPISRPNLTFSTLTVSNMSPEDSSIYLCSVGAGSRRGYTFGSGTRLTVV.

This clone was observed a single time. This chain uses TRBV2 with TRBJ2-3; D is uncertain. Germline values: CDR1 SNHLY, CDR2 FYNNEI. Trimming pared 8 bases from V and 1 base from J, leaving 10 bases between. The CDR3 length is 13 residues. The CDR3 sequence is CASLLGGTDTQYF. CDR3 DNA sequence: TGTGCCAGCCTCCTGGGCGGCACAGATACGCAGTATTTT.

The chain joins TRBV28 to TRBJ1-2; D is unclear. The CDR3 loop spans 13 amino acids. Trimming pared 3 bases from V and 4 bases from J, leaving 9 bases between. Germline CDR1 and CDR2: MDHEN and SYDVKM. The CDR3 nucleotides read TGTGCCAGCAGTTTGAGGCAAGTCTATGGCTACACCTTC. Protein sequence: CASSLRQVYGYTF.